The 13 T cell receptor beta chains below were found in one sample sequenced in a study of vaccination and CD4 T cells after COVID-19. Their recognized antigens are unknown. Noted treatment: roughly 10-day PBMC culture with coronavirus spike peptide pools or control peptides (ViraFEST assay). An Oncomine TCR Beta short-read assay was used to sequence the DNA from cultured CD4+ T cells. One entry per CDR3 protein results from TCRdb running MiXCR on the PCR reads. The data hold fewer than 20,000 distinct CDR3 sequences, with 42% observed a single time. Sequencing input: cultured CD4+ T cells from blood. These TCRs come from a human donor with COVID-19.

This clonotype was seen a handful of times. CDR3 loop: CASTRAGLGEDTQYF. CDR3 sequence (DNA): TGTGCCAGCACCCGAGCGGGGCTTGGGGAAGATACGCAGTATTTT. The V call is TRBV27, the J call TRBJ2-3; 7 bases map to TRBD2. Per germline, CDR1 MNHEY and CDR2 SMNVEV (reference sequence). The V and J ends lost 7 bases and 5 bases, in that order; junction bases with no gene match: 12. The CDR3 spans 15 residues.

The rearrangement joins TRBV19 to TRBJ2-4; 10 bases align to TRBD2. Trimming cost V 3 bases and J 0 bases; bases outside gene matches: 5. Germline V gives CDR1 LNHDA, CDR2 SQIVND (reference sequence). CDR3 length: 17 residues. In DNA, the CDR3 is TGTGCCAGTAGTATTGGGACTAGCGCGCTAGCCAAAAACATTCAGTACTTC. Amino acids: CASSIGTSALAKNIQYF. The full variable domain, in which reference TRBV19 and TRBJ2-4 provide the parts outside the CDR3, is DGGITQSPKYLFRKEGQNVTLSCEQNLNHDAMYWYRQDPGQGLRLIYYSQIVNDFQKGDIAEGYSVSREKKESFPLTVTSAQKNPTAFYLCASSIGTSALAKNIQYFGAGTRLSVL.

The J gene is TRBJ2-1, the V gene TRBV6-1; 7 bases are a match to TRBD2. Losses at the gene ends were 5 bases for V and 4 bases for J; bases not matched to a gene: 8. Germline assignment: CDR1 MNHNS and CDR2 SASEGT. The CDR3 consists of 15 residues. The CDR3 DNA follows: TGTGCCAGCAGTCGCCGCGGGGGAGGTTACAATGAGCAGTTCTTC. Encoded protein: CASSRRGGGYNEQFF.

The gene calls are TRBV5-6 and TRBJ1-2; 9 nucleotides line up with TRBD1. The CDR3 spans 15 residues. With 0 bases clipped from V and 5 bases from J, the junction kept 5 bases outside the gene matches. CDR1 is SGHDT, CDR2 YYEEEE, per germline. The CDR3: CASSLGMDRGYGYTF. For the CDR3, the DNA is TGTGCCAGCAGCTTGGGCATGGACAGGGGTTATGGCTACACCTTC.

This clonotype was found a few times. The chain couples TRBV2 to TRBJ1-6; D might be TRBD1 (6 bases). The V gene's germline CDR1 is SNHLY and CDR2 FYNNEI. V gave up 4 bases and J gave up 9 bases, with 13 bases separating them. This CDR3 is built from 14 residues. The CDR3 DNA follows: TGTGCCAGCAGTGCTCAGGGGAAGGGTTCACCCCTCCACTTT. This sequence encodes CASSAQGKGSPLHF.

The rearrangement links TRBV11-2 to TRBJ2-3; 9 positions agree with TRBD1. The CDR3 has 16 amino acids. With 0 bases clipped from V and 3 bases from J, the junction kept 4 bases outside the gene matches. Germline V gene data show CDR1 as SGHAT and CDR2 as FQNNGV. The CDR3 nucleotides are TGTGCCAGCAGCTTAGAGGGGGGACAGGGAACAGATACGCAGTATTTT. As protein: CASSLEGGQGTDTQYF.

The CDR3 reads CASSNRPGLALAGELFF. CDR3 nucleotides: TGTGCCAGTAGTAACCGCCCGGGACTAGCTCTGGCCGGGGAGCTGTTTTTT. The gene calls are TRBV19 and TRBJ2-2; TRBD2 aligns across 9 bases. The V segment lost 4 bases and the J segment 6 bases; nucleotides outside the gene matches: 12. Germline values: CDR1 LNHDA, CDR2 SQIVND (reference sequence). The CDR3 is 17 residues long.

This clonotype was seen more than once but under ten times. This chain uses TRBV14 with TRBJ2-2, with unresolved D. Germline-derived CDR1 and CDR2 are SGHDN and FVKESK. V lost 3 bases and J lost 5, with 16 bases in between. The CDR3 sequence is 16 residues long. CDR3 protein: CASSHQWLGNTGELFF. DNA for the CDR3: TGTGCCAGCAGCCACCAGTGGCTGGGGAATACCGGGGAGCTGTTTTTT.

The chain is built from TRBV6-1 and TRBJ1-1; D remains unclear. This CDR3 contains 13 residues. The V end lost 4 bases, the J end lost 0 bases, and 6 bases lay between the germline ends. Germline V gives CDR1 MNHNS, CDR2 SASEGT. As DNA, the CDR3 is TGTGCCAGCAGTGTTCAGATGAACACTGAAGCTTTCTTT. Translation: CASSVQMNTEAFF.

This sequence joins TRBV10-1 and TRBJ1-1; no clear D gene. The germline CDR1 and CDR2 sequences are WNHNN and SYGVQD (reference sequence). The CDR3 runs to 12 residues. The V and J ends lost 4 bases and 10 bases respectively, with 13 bases between them. This chain's CDR3 is CASSGASKRAFF. CDR3 DNA: TGCGCCAGCAGTGGTGCAAGCAAGCGAGCTTTCTTT.

This clonotype has only a few counts. The V call is TRBV7-2, the J call TRBJ1-6, with D possibly matching TRBD1 (5 bases). Trimming left V 6 bases short and J 7 bases short, with 13 bases between. Germline V CDR1 and CDR2: SGHTA, FQGNSA. The CDR3 covers 14 residues. CDR3 nucleotides: TGTGCCAGCAGTCGCGGGACGGCGAATTCACCCCTCCACTTT. Protein product: CASSRGTANSPLHF.

The chain couples TRBV7-2 to TRBJ1-2; D is unresolved. The CDR3 extends over 11 amino acids. The V and J ends lost 5 bases and 8 bases respectively, with 9 bases between them. CDR1 is SGHTA, CDR2 FQGNSA, per germline. DNA of the CDR3: TGTGCCAGCAGCCCCTCCGTAGGCTACACCTTC. Translation gives CASSPSVGYTF.

V gene TRBV20-1 combines with J gene TRBJ2-6; D not certain. The V and J ends lost 0 bases and 5 bases respectively, with 5 bases between them. The CDR3 runs 13 residues. Per the germline V gene, CDR1 is DFQATT and CDR2 is SNEGSKA (reference sequence). The CDR3 nucleotides are TGCAGTGCTAGAGACCCCAGGGCCAACGTCCTGACTTTC. Protein sequence: CSARDPRANVLTF.